These T cell receptor beta chains were read from a single sample in a study of shared clonotypes between healthy human individuals. Repertoires were generated with immunoSEQ multiplex PCR, while TCRdb's copy carries only in-frame clones and drops some. The sample contains about a million clones, approximately 80% of which appear only once. The sequencing sample was made of memory CD4+ T cells sorted from blood. These TCRs come from a man aged 18 to 30 in good health. Each CDR3 is given with its conserved first and last residue. Each record gives: D gene, clone size, CDR3 length, V gene, J gene, CDR3 DNA, CDR3 protein. D genes are given only for firm matches. Clone size is given for some rows only: seen once, a few or many times, or a class if the clone is expanded.

D: .; size: .; length: 14; V: TRBV2; J: TRBJ1-2; DNA: TGTGCCAGGGATGCCAGCAGGGAACACTATGGCTACACCTTC; CDR3: CARDASREHYGYTF
D: .; size: many; length: 16; V: TRBV4-1; J: TRBJ1-6; DNA: TGCGCCAGCAGCCAAGGGGAAGGGGTAACCAATTCACCCCTCCACTTT; CDR3: CASSQGEGVTNSPLHF
D: .; size: .; length: 14; V: TRBV5-1; J: TRBJ2-6; DNA: TGCGCCAGCAGCTTCGATCAGGGTGCCAACGTCCTGACTTTC; CDR3: CASSFDQGANVLTF
D: .; size: .; length: 15; V: TRBV11-2; J: TRBJ1-6; DNA: TGTGCCAGCAGCTTGGCGGGGCCTAATAATTCACCCCTCCACTTT; CDR3: CASSLAGPNNSPLHF
D: .; size: .; length: 13; V: TRBV7-9; J: TRBJ2-3; DNA: TGTGCCAGCAGCTACGGTAGCACAGATACGCAGTATTTT; CDR3: CASSYGSTDTQYF
D: .; size: .; length: 14; V: TRBV7-8; J: TRBJ1-2; DNA: TGTGCCAGCAGCTTAGCCGGGACCCTAACGGGCTACACCTTC; CDR3: CASSLAGTLTGYTF
D: .; size: .; length: 13; V: TRBV19; J: TRBJ2-3; DNA: TGTGCCAGCGCGGGCGGCAGGTACACTACGCAGTATTTT; CDR3: CASAGGRYTTQYF
D: .; size: .; length: 12; V: TRBV11-2; J: TRBJ2-7; DNA: TGTGCCAGCAGCCGACAAGGGTACGAGCAGTACTTC; CDR3: CASSRQGYEQYF
D: .; size: .; length: 21; V: TRBV5-1; J: TRBJ2-7; DNA: TGCGCCAGCAGCTTGGCCGGGACAGGGATTGGGGCAGCGGGAGGACCCTACGAGCAGTACTTC; CDR3: CASSLAGTGIGAAGGPYEQYF
D: TRBD2; size: .; length: 12; V: TRBV6-6; J: TRBJ2-3; DNA: TGTGCCACCACGGGGGGGACAGATACGCAGTATTTT; CDR3: CATTGGTDTQYF
D: .; size: .; length: 15; V: TRBV15; J: TRBJ2-1; DNA: TGTGCCACCAGCAGAGGAGGTGGAGACAACAATGAGCAGTTCTTC; CDR3: CATSRGGGDNNEQFF
D: .; size: .; length: 15; V: TRBV13; J: TRBJ2-1; DNA: TGTGCCAGCAGCTTAGGGGGGATCCCCTACAATGAGCAGTTCTTC; CDR3: CASSLGGIPYNEQFF
D: .; size: few; length: 15; V: TRBV5-1; J: TRBJ2-1; DNA: TGCGCCAGCAGCTTGGGGGGAGAAACTTACAATGAGCAGTTCTTC; CDR3: CASSLGGETYNEQFF
D: .; size: .; length: 14; V: TRBV6-1; J: TRBJ2-7; DNA: TGTGCCAGCAGTGGAGGGCCCGGAGGGCGCGAGCAGTACTTC; CDR3: CASSGGPGGREQYF
D: TRBD1; size: .; length: 16; V: TRBV5-1; J: TRBJ2-7; DNA: TGCGCCAGCAGCTTGGGAATGGGGGACAGGTCCTACGAGCAGTACTTC; CDR3: CASSLGMGDRSYEQYF
D: .; size: few; length: 15; V: TRBV5-1; J: TRBJ2-2; DNA: TGCGCCAGCAGCTTGGTTATAACGGGGACCGGGGAGCTGTTTTTT; CDR3: CASSLVITGTGELFF
D: TRBD1; size: .; length: 16; V: TRBV7-9; J: TRBJ2-3; DNA: TGTGCCAGCAGCTTGTCCGGGACAGGGGTCACAGATACGCAGTATTTT; CDR3: CASSLSGTGVTDTQYF
D: TRBD2; size: .; length: 15; V: TRBV28; J: TRBJ2-3; DNA: TGTGCCAGCAGCAGAGCGGGGCCGGCCACAGATACGCAGTATTTT; CDR3: CASSRAGPATDTQYF
D: .; size: once; length: 12; V: TRBV7-9; J: TRBJ2-3; DNA: TGTGCCAGCAGTACTATATGGGATACGCAGTATTTT; CDR3: CASSTIWDTQYF
D: .; size: .; length: 16; V: TRBV7-8; J: TRBJ2-6; DNA: TGTGCCAGCAGCCCAGAACGGGGCTTTGGGGCCAACGTCCTGACTTTC; CDR3: CASSPERGFGANVLTF
D: .; size: .; length: 16; V: TRBV7-2; J: TRBJ2-3; DNA: TGTGCCAGCAGCTCAACCGACAGCGGACGGGGAGATACGCAGTATTTT; CDR3: CASSSTDSGRGDTQYF
D: TRBD2; size: .; length: 15; V: TRBV5-6; J: TRBJ2-3; DNA: TGTGCCAGCAGCTGGGCGGGACTACACACAGATACGCAGTATTTT; CDR3: CASSWAGLHTDTQYF
D: .; size: .; length: 16; V: TRBV6-6; J: TRBJ2-3; DNA: TGTGCCAGCAGTTACTCGGGCCCGAGGGGCACAGATACGCAGTATTTT; CDR3: CASSYSGPRGTDTQYF
D: .; size: .; length: 14; V: TRBV4-3; J: TRBJ2-5; DNA: TGCGCCAGCAGCCAAGATCGTGGTCCAGAGACCCAGTACTTC; CDR3: CASSQDRGPETQYF
D: TRBD1; size: .; length: 15; V: TRBV7-2; J: TRBJ2-5; DNA: TGTGCCAGCAGTTTTGACAGGGGGAGAGAAGAGACCCAGTACTTC; CDR3: CASSFDRGREETQYF
D: TRBD2; size: .; length: 15; V: TRBV7-9; J: TRBJ2-1; DNA: TGTGCCAGCAGCTTAGGCGGGAGTGCGGGAAATGAGCAGTTCTTC; CDR3: CASSLGGSAGNEQFF
D: .; size: few; length: 15; V: TRBV2; J: TRBJ1-5; DNA: TGTGCCAGCACCTTGGGGATAGGGGGCAATCAGCCCCAGCATTTT; CDR3: CASTLGIGGNQPQHF
D: TRBD2; size: .; length: 17; V: TRBV9; J: TRBJ2-3; DNA: TGTGCCAGCAGCGTAGGCGGGGGGAGATATAGCACAGATACGCAGTATTTT; CDR3: CASSVGGGRYSTDTQYF
D: TRBD1; size: .; length: 16; V: TRBV30; J: TRBJ1-5; DNA: TGTGCCTGGAGTTCGGAGACAGGGGGTTTCAATCAGCCCCAGCATTTT; CDR3: CAWSSETGGFNQPQHF
D: .; size: .; length: 13; V: TRBV30; J: TRBJ2-3; DNA: TGTGCCTGGACTGGCTTATCGACAGATACGCAGTATTTT; CDR3: CAWTGLSTDTQYF
D: TRBD2; size: .; length: 15; V: TRBV27; J: TRBJ2-3; DNA: TGTGCCAGCTGGGCGGGAGGGCGGAACACAGATACGCAGTATTTT; CDR3: CASWAGGRNTDTQYF
D: .; size: .; length: 12; V: TRBV7-8; J: TRBJ2-1; DNA: TGTGCCAGCAGCTTAGCGAAAGACACCGAGTTCTTC; CDR3: CASSLAKDTEFF
D: TRBD2; size: .; length: 16; V: TRBV10-3; J: TRBJ2-3; DNA: TGTGCCATCAGTGATGGGCTAGCGGGAGGGCTGGATACGCAGTATTTT; CDR3: CAISDGLAGGLDTQYF
D: TRBD1; size: .; length: 15; V: TRBV11-2; J: TRBJ2-7; DNA: TGTGCCAGCAGGAAAACCGGGACAGGGGGCTACGAGCAGTACTTC; CDR3: CASRKTGTGGYEQYF
D: .; size: .; length: 18; V: TRBV9; J: TRBJ1-3; DNA: TGTGCCAGCAGCGTAGAATCTGGCTCAGGAGGGATACGAAACACCATATATTTT; CDR3: CASSVESGSGGIRNTIYF
D: TRBD2; size: .; length: 14; V: TRBV7-2; J: TRBJ2-7; DNA: TGTGCCAGCAGCTGGGCGGGAGGCTTATACGAGCAGTACTTC; CDR3: CASSWAGGLYEQYF
D: .; size: .; length: 17; V: TRBV25-1; J: TRBJ2-2; DNA: TGTGCCAGCAGGGGGGTGGGGGTAAGGGCGAGAGCCGGAGAGCTGTTTTTT; CDR3: CASRGVGVRARAGELFF
D: TRBD1; size: .; length: 15; V: TRBV5-4; J: TRBJ2-5; DNA: TGTGCCAGCAGCTCGGGACAGCCGGGGCAAGAGACCCAGTACTTC; CDR3: CASSSGQPGQETQYF
D: TRBD1; size: .; length: 13; V: TRBV27; J: TRBJ1-2; DNA: TGTGCCAGCAGTTTGCGGGACAGAAGTGGCTACACCTTC; CDR3: CASSLRDRSGYTF
D: .; size: .; length: 14; V: TRBV28; J: TRBJ2-7; DNA: TGTGCCAGCAGTTTTGGGAACAGGGCCTACGAGCAGTACTTC; CDR3: CASSFGNRAYEQYF
D: .; size: many; length: 17; V: TRBV4-1; J: TRBJ2-7; DNA: TGCGCCAGCAGCCAATCGCGGATGGAGCGTGCTTTTCCCGAGCAGTACTTC; CDR3: CASSQSRMERAFPEQYF
D: .; size: once; length: 13; V: TRBV5-3; J: TRBJ2-7; DNA: TGTGGCAAAAGGGGACCCCCGAGGGGCGAGCAGTACTTC; CDR3: CGKRGPPRGEQYF
D: TRBD1; size: few; length: 13; V: TRBV28; J: TRBJ1-2; DNA: TGTGCCAGCAGTTCCACGACAGGGTTCGGCTACACCTTC; CDR3: CASSSTTGFGYTF
D: .; size: once; length: 14; V: TRBV19; J: TRBJ2-5; DNA: TGTGCCAGTAGCCCCCCAAAGGCCGAAGAGACCCAGTACTTC; CDR3: CASSPPKAEETQYF
D: .; size: .; length: 16; V: TRBV28; J: TRBJ1-5; DNA: TGTGCCAGCAGTCAATGGGACTTCGGGGAGGGTCAGCCCCAGCATTTT; CDR3: CASSQWDFGEGQPQHF